Listed below are T cell receptor beta chains from one sample, sequenced in a study of CD8+ T cells in alopecia areata. Some clones are missing from TCRdb's copy, which holds only in-frame ones; the method was immunoSEQ multiplex PCR. Of about 180,000 clones detected, about 70% appear once; the ten largest clones hold about 10%. The sample in question was CD8+ T cells sorted from blood, obtained at week 0. These TCRs come from a human donor with alopecia areata. CDR3s include the opening cysteine and the closing phenylalanine or tryptophan. A D gene is named only where the DNA matches it firmly. The size of a clone is reported for some rows only, either as once, few or many, or as a class for expanded clones.

cdr3_aa: CATSSSTFAPPDTQYF
cdr3_nt: TGTGCCACCAGCAGCTCCACCTTCGCGCCCCCAGATACGCAGTATTTT
d_call: NA
v_call: TRBV15
cdr3_length: 16
j_call: TRBJ2-3
clone_size: NA

cdr3_aa: CASSPPSGGNTGELFF
cdr3_nt: TGTGCCAGCAGCCCTCCCAGCGGGGGGAACACCGGGGAGCTGTTTTTT
d_call: TRBD2
v_call: TRBV13
cdr3_length: 16
j_call: TRBJ2-2
clone_size: NA

cdr3_aa: CASSLGGDQPQHF
cdr3_nt: TGTGCCAGCAGCTTAGGGGGAGATCAGCCCCAGCATTTT
d_call: NA
v_call: TRBV7-9
cdr3_length: 13
j_call: TRBJ1-5
clone_size: NA

cdr3_aa: CASDGTSGTNEQFF
cdr3_nt: TGTGCCAGCGACGGGACTAGCGGGACCAATGAGCAGTTCTTC
d_call: TRBD2
v_call: TRBV2
cdr3_length: 14
j_call: TRBJ2-1
clone_size: NA

cdr3_aa: CASSQSGGQPQHF
cdr3_nt: TGCGCCAGCAGCCAATCTGGGGGTCAGCCCCAGCATTTT
d_call: NA
v_call: TRBV4-1
cdr3_length: 13
j_call: TRBJ1-5
clone_size: NA

cdr3_aa: CASSESWVSRREETQYF
cdr3_nt: TGTGCCAGCAGTGAATCGTGGGTCTCTCGGCGGGAAGAGACCCAGTACTTC
d_call: NA
v_call: TRBV25-1
cdr3_length: 17
j_call: TRBJ2-5
clone_size: few

cdr3_aa: CASSPTGLSGANVLTF
cdr3_nt: TGTGCCAGCAGCCCGACAGGGCTCTCTGGGGCCAACGTCCTGACTTTC
d_call: TRBD1
v_call: TRBV13
cdr3_length: 16
j_call: TRBJ2-6
clone_size: NA

cdr3_aa: CASSVATDTQYF
cdr3_nt: TGTGCCAGCAGCGTAGCCACAGATACGCAGTATTTT
d_call: NA
v_call: TRBV9
cdr3_length: 12
j_call: TRBJ2-3
clone_size: NA

cdr3_aa: CASSQVWGAAKNIQYF
cdr3_nt: TGTGCCAGCAGCCAAGTGTGGGGGGCTGCCAAAAACATTCAGTACTTC
d_call: NA
v_call: TRBV14
cdr3_length: 16
j_call: TRBJ2-4
clone_size: NA

cdr3_aa: CASSYSGGDADTQYF
cdr3_nt: TGTGCCAGCAGCTATAGCGGGGGGGACGCAGATACGCAGTATTTT
d_call: TRBD2
v_call: TRBV7-2
cdr3_length: 15
j_call: TRBJ2-3
clone_size: NA

cdr3_aa: CASTAGAEGYTF
cdr3_nt: TGTGCCAGCACCGCCGGGGCGGAGGGCTACACCTTC
d_call: NA
v_call: TRBV6-5
cdr3_length: 12
j_call: TRBJ1-2
clone_size: few